This TCR beta chain stems from a study of blood T cell repertoires in COVID-19. Study overall: There were acute and convalescent COVID-19 samples, and they came from the United States, Italy and Spain. Nucleic acid was either cDNA or gDNA, and it came from T cells, B-cell-depleted T cells, or PBMCs.

Original handling: Cell counts per sample came from amplifying reference gene primers. Sequencing was performed with immunoSEQ multiplex PCR; in TCRdb, only in-frame clones are kept and a portion is missing. V, J and clone size were drawn from that table, and D and trimming were deduced from the DNA. This sample carries a few hundred thousand clones, roughly 80% of them seen once, and the ten largest clones take 15% to 17%. While infection was still active, Seattle patients were enrolled and then followed longitudinally. V gave up 7 bases and J gave up 6 bases; unmatched junction bases: 14. The CDR3 length is 16 residues. CDR1 is MNHEY and CDR2 is SMNVEV in the germline V gene (reference sequence).

This chain links TRBV27 with TRBJ2-1; 8 bases line up with TRBD2. This clonotype originated in a person in their 70s with COVID-19, enrolled during active disease. Sequenced sample: peripheral blood. CDR3 bases: TGTGCCAGCACCAGAAAGACGGGAGGGCGCCCCAATGAGCAGTTCTTC. Translated, it gives CASTRKTGGRPNEQFF.